This T cell receptor (beta chain) is from a study of radiation and T cells in renal cell carcinoma. Here immunoSEQ multiplex PCR was the method, and the copy in TCRdb shows in-frame clones only, minus some. This sample carries about 140,000 clones, approximately 86% of them seen once, and the ten largest clones take less than 20%. V was cut by 0 bases and J by 10 bases, with 10 bases left in between. Per germline, CDR1 MGHRA and CDR2 YSYEKL. CDR3 length: 12 amino acids. The sample's time point: blood 4 weeks post-SBRT, at nephrectomy. Treatment of the sample: 15 Gy SBRT to primary tumor, nephrectomy 4 weeks later.

The source of this sequence is a woman aged 45 to 65 with renal cell carcinoma. The material sequenced was blood, taken from a patient whose treatment included radiotherapy and nephrectomy. This chain connects TRBV4-1 to TRBJ2-7; D perhaps matches TRBD2 (6 bases). DNA of the CDR3: TGCGCCAGCAGCCAAGACGGGGAGGAACAGTACTTC. Encoded protein: CASSQDGEEQYF.